The clone carrying this T cell receptor (beta chain) is large (0.1 to 1%). The antigen remains unidentified. These data come from a study of T cell responses to AZD1222 COVID-19 vaccine. Study observations and caveats: CD4 TCRs associated with vaccination spanned spike, dominating at 160-218 and 743-854. Clonal diversity was possibly underestimated, and white British individuals and females predominated among donors. Of the AZD1222 recipients, only five to seven were seropositive at baseline.

Some clones are missing from TCRdb's copy, which holds only in-frame ones; the method was immunoSEQ multiplex PCR. Of just under 35,000 clones in the sample, approximately 90% were seen once. The CDR3 is made up of 15 amino acids. The germline V gene encodes CDR1 LNHNV and CDR2 YYDKDF (reference sequence). The V and J ends lost 0 bases and 3 bases, in that order; junction bases with no gene match: 5. This receptor was taken from an adult who received the AZD1222 COVID-19 vaccine. The chain joins TRBV15 to TRBJ2-7, with 7 bases fitting TRBD1. The source material was peripheral blood, sampled 28 days after the second AZD1222 dose. CDR3 sequence (DNA): TGTGCCACCAGCAGAGATCTGGGGACAGTCTACGAGCAGTACTTC. Translated: CATSRDLGTVYEQYF.